This TCR beta chain was sequenced in a study of shared clonotypes between healthy human individuals. About the study: The people who gave samples were a couple of women and a few men aged 18 to 49.

In the authors' methods: Filtering differed for immunoSEQ, which gave only junction sequences without quality scores. Here immunoSEQ multiplex PCR was the method, and the copy in TCRdb shows in-frame clones only, minus some. D and trimming were read from the DNA, whereas the V and J calls and clone size are those reported in that table. The sample includes 600,000 to 750,000 clones, about 90% of them seen just once. This clone has only one observation. All participating donors were Caucasian adults from Nashville, Tennessee. Sequenced input: memory CD8+ T cells from PBMCs. This sample's subset: CD45RO+ cells pooled with CCR7-negative TemRA cells. The receptor's source is a man aged 18 to 29 in good health. Some clones in this sample may be carry-over from other donors' samples.

CDR3 amino acids: CAISESGNEQYF. The CDR3 region has the DNA TGTGCCATCAGTGAGTCGGGGAACGAGCAGTACTTC. The V and J genes are TRBV10-3 and TRBJ2-7; no firm D call. Germline-derived CDR1 and CDR2 are ENHRY and SYGVKD. V gave up 0 bases and J gave up 5 bases, with 5 bases separating them. This CDR3 comprises 12 residues.